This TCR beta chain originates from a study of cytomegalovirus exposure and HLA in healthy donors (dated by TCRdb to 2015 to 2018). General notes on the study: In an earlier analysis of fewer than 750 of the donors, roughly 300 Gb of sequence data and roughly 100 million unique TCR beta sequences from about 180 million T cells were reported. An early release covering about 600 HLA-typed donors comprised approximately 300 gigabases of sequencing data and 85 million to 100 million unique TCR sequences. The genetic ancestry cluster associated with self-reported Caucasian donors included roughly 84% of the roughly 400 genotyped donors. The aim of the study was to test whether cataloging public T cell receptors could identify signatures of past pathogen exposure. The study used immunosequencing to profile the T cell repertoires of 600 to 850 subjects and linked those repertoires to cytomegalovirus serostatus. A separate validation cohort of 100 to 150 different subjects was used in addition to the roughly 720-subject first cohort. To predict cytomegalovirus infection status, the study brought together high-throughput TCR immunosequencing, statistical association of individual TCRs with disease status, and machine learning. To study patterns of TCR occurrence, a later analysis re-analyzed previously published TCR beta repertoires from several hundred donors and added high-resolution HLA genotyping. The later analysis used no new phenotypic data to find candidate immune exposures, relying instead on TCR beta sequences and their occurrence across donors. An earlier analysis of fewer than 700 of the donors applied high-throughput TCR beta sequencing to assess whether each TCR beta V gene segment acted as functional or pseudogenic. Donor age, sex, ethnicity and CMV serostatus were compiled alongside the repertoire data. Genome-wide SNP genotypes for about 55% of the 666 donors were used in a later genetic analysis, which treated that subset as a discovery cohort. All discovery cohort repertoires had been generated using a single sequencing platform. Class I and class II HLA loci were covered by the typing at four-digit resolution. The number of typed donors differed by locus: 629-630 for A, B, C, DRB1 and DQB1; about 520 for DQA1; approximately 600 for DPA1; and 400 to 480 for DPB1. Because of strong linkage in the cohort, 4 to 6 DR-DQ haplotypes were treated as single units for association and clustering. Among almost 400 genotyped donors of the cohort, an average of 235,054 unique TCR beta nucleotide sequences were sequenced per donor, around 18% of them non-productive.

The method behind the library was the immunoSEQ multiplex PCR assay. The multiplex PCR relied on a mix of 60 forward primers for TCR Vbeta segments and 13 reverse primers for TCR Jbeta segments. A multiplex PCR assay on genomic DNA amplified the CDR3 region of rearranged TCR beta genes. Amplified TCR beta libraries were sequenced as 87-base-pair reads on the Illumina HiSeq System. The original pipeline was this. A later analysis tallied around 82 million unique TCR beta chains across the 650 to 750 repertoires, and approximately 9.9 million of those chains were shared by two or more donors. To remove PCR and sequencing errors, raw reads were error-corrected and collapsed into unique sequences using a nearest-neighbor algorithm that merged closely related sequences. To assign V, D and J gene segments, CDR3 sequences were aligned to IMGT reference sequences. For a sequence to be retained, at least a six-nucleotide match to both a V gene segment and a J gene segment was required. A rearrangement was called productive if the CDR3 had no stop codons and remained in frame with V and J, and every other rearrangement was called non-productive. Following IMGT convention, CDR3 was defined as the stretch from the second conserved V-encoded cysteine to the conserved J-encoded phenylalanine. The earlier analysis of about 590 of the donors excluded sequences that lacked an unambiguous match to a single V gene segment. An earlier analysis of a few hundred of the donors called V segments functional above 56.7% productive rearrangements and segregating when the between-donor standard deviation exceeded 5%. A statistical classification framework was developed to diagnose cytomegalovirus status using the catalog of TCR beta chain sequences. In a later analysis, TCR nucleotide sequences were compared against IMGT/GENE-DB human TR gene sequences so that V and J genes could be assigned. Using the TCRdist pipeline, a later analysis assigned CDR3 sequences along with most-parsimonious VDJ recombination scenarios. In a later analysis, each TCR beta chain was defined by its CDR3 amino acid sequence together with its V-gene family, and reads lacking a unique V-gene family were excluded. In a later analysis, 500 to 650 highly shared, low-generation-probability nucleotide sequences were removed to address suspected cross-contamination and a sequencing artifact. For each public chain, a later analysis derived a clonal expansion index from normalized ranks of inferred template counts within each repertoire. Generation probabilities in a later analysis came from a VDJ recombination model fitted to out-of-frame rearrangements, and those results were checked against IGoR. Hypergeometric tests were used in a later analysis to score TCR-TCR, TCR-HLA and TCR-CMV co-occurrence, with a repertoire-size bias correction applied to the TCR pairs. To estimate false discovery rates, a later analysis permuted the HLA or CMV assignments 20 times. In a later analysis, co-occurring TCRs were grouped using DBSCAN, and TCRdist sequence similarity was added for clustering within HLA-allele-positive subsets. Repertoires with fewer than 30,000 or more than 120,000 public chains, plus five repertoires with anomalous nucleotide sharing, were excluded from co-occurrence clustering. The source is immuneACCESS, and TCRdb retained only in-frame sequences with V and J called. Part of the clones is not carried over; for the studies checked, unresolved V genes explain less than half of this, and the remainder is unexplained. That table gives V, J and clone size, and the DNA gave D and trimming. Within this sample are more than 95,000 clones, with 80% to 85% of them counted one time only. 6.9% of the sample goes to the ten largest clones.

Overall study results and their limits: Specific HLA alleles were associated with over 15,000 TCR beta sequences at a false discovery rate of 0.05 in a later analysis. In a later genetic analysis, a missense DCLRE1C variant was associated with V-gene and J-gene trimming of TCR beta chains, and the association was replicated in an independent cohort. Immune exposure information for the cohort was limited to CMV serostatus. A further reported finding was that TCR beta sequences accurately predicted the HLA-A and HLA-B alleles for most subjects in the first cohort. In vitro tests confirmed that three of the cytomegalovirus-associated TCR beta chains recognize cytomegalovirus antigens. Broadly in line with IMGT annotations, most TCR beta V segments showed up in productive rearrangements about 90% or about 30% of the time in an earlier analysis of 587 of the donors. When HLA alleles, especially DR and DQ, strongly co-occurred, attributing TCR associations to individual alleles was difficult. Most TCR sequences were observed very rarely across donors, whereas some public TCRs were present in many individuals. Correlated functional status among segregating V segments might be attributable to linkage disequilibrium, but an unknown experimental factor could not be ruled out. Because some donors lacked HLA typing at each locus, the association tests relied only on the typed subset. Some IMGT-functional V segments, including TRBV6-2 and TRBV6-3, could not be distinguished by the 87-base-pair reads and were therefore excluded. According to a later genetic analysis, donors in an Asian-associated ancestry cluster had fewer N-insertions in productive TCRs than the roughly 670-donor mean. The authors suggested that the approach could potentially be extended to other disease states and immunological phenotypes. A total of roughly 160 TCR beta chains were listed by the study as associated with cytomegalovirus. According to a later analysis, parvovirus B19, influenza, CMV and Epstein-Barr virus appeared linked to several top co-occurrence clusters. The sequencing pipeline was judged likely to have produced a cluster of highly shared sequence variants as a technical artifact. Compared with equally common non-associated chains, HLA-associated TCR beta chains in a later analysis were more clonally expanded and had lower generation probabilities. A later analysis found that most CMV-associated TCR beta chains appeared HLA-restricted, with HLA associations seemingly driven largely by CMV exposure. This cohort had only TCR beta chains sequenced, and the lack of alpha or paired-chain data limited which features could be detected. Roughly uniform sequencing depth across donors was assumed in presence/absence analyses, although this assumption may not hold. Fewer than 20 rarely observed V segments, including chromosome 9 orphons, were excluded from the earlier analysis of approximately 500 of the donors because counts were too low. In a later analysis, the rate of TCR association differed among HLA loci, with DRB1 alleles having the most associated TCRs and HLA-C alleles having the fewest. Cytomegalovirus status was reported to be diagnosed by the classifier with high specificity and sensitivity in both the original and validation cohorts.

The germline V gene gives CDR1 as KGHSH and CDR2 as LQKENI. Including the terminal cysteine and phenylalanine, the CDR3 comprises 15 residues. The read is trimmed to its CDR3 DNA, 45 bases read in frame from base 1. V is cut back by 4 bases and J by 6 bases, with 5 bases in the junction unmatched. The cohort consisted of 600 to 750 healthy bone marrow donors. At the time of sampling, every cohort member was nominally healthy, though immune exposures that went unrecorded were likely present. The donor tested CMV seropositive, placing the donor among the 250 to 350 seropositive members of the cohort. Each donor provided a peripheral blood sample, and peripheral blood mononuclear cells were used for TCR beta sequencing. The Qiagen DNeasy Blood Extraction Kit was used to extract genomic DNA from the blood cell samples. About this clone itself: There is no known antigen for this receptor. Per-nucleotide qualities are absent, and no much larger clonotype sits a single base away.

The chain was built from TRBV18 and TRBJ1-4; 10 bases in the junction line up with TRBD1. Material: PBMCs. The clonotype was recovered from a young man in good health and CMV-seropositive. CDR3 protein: CASSLSGTGDEKLFF. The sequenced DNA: TGTGCCAGCTCACTCTCCGGGACAGGGGATGAAAAACTGTTTTTT.